The T cell receptor (beta chain) described here comes from a study of cytomegalovirus exposure and HLA in healthy donors. Study overall: The approximately 680 first-cohort repertoires and the 120 or so validation repertoires shared the same platform, a later analysis reported.

The assay was immunoSEQ multiplex PCR, and TCRdb's table has in-frame clones only and misses some. The profile shows a few hundred thousand clones, around 90% of them singletons. Details on this clone: Its antigen remains unidentified.

Separate from the approximately 700-subject first cohort was the approximately 110-subject validation cohort, to which the donors belonged. The CDR3 sequence is 15 residues long. Looked up from germline, CDR1 is SEHNR and CDR2 is FQNEAQ (reference sequence). Unmatched junction bases numbered 2, after V lost 1 base and J lost 2 bases. Notes on the study in general: Three chains tied to CMV proved CMV antigen-specific in vitro. A classifier reportedly called cytomegalovirus status with high sensitivity and specificity.

The chain has TRBV7-9 and TRBJ2-5; 9 bases line up with TRBD2. Sequenced input: PBMCs. The sequence was obtained from a man aged 25 to 40 in good health and CMV-seronegative. CDR3 bases: TGTGCCAGCAGCTTAGAGGGACTAGCTCAAGAGACCCAGTACTTC. This translates into CASSLEGLAQETQYF. The full variable domain, in which reference TRBV7-9 and TRBJ2-5 provide the parts outside the CDR3, is DTGVSQNPRHKITKRGQNVTFRCDPISEHNRLYWYRQTLGQGPEFLTYFQNEAQLEKSRLLSDRFSAERPKGSFSTLEIQRTEQGDSAMYLCASSLEGLAQETQYFGPGTRLLVL.